The 5 T cell receptor beta chains listed next were all sequenced from one sample in a study of blood T cell repertoires in COVID-19. The table came from immunoSEQ multiplex PCR; TCRdb's copy has only in-frame clones and leaves some out. The sample records some 110,000 clones, approximately 88% being singletons. The sequenced material came from peripheral blood. The receptors here all came from a man aged 55 to 70 with acute or convalescent COVID-19.

J is TRBJ1-3 and V is TRBV7-8, with D perhaps TRBD1 (5 bases). Per germline, CDR1 SGHVS and CDR2 FQNEAQ. Trimming pared 5 bases from V and 2 bases from J, leaving 10 bases between. There are 14 residues in the CDR3. The CDR3 nucleotides are TGTGCCAGCAGCCCAGACAGTCCTGGAAACACCATATATTTT. It encodes CASSPDSPGNTIYF.

V is TRBV7-9 and J is TRBJ2-1; 10 nucleotides agree with TRBD2. CDR3 length equals 14 residues. The germline CDR1 and CDR2 sequences are SEHNR and FQNEAQ (reference sequence). V shed 4 bases, J shed 9 bases, and the junction held 6 bases outside the gene matches. DNA for the CDR3: TGTGCCAGCAGCTCTAGCGGGAGAAAGGGTGAGCAGTTCTTC. It encodes CASSSSGRKGEQFF.

This clone was picked up one time. The rearrangement uses TRBV24-1 and TRBJ1-2, with TRBD1 matching 8 bases. This CDR3 spans 14 amino acids. The V gene's germline CDR1 is KGHDR and CDR2 SFDVKD. V gave up 3 bases and J gave up 4 bases; unmatched junction bases: 3. CDR3 nucleotides: TGTGCCACCAGTGATGGACAGGGTCCCTATGGCTACACCTTC. Translation: CATSDGQGPYGYTF.

The rearrangement uses TRBV27 and TRBJ1-4, with 12 nucleotides matching TRBD1. CDR3 length equals 16 residues. V lost 7 bases, J lost 8 bases, and 11 bases stayed unmatched. The germline CDR1 and CDR2 sequences are MNHEY and SMNVEV (reference sequence). The CDR3 bases are TGTGCCAGCACCAAAATTACCGGGACAGGGGGCGAAAAACTGTTTTTT. Protein product: CASTKITGTGGEKLFF.

CDR3 region: CASSAGPARTGELFF. The CDR3 DNA follows: TGTGCCAGCAGCGCAGGGCCAGCTAGAACCGGGGAGCTGTTTTTT. The chain couples TRBV11-3 to TRBJ2-2; TRBD1 might be the D (5 bases). V was shortened by 5 bases and J by 5 bases, with 15 bases between the two germline ends. CDR1 is SGHNT, CDR2 YENEEA, per germline. There are 15 residues in the CDR3.